This T cell receptor (beta chain) was profiled in a study of technical replicates of blood from a few donors. Method: immunoSEQ multiplex PCR; TCRdb's copy keeps in-frame clones and lacks some. The table lists 55,000 to 80,000 clones, around 93% of them singletons, with 0.25% in the top ten. This CDR3 is built from 14 residues. Germline V gene data show CDR1 as SGHRS and CDR2 as YFSETQ. V gave up 2 bases and J gave up 2 bases; unmatched junction bases: 4. The chain employs TRBV5-1 and TRBJ2-7; TRBD1 matches 7 bases. The sequenced material came from T cells isolated from PBMCs. The sequence was obtained from a human donor in good health. The CDR3 loop is CASSLPTGTYEQYF. Written as DNA, the CDR3 is TGCGCCAGCAGCTTACCGACAGGGACCTACGAGCAGTACTTC. Full variable domain (missing parts from reference TRBV5-1 and TRBJ2-7): KAGVTQTPRYLIKTRGQQVTLSCSPISGHRSVSWYQQTPGQGLQFLFEYFSETQRNKGNFPGRFSGRQFSNSRSEMNVSTLELGDSALYLCASSLPTGTYEQYFGPGTRLTVT.